This T cell receptor beta chain was identified during a study of cytomegalovirus exposure and HLA in healthy donors. Primers: 60 Vbeta forward and 13 Jbeta reverse. Profiling relied on immunoSEQ multiplex PCR, and the TCRdb table lists in-frame clones only, not all of them. This sample carries 60,000 or so clones, around 83% of them seen once, and the ten largest clones take 1.7%. Germline V gives CDR1 MNHEY, CDR2 SMNVEV (reference sequence). This CDR3 region has 14 residues. The V end lost 6 bases, the J end lost 3 bases, and 11 bases lay between the germline ends. The clonotype comes from a man between 35 and 55 years old in good health and CMV-seronegative. What was sequenced was PBMCs. The rearrangement links TRBV27 to TRBJ1-4; D may be TRBD1 (6 bases). For the CDR3, the DNA is TGTGCCAGCAGGAAAGGACAGTCTAATGAAAAACTGTTTTTT. It encodes CASRKGQSNEKLFF. The variable domain in full, with the rest retrieved from reference TRBV27 and TRBJ1-4, is EAQVTQNPRYLITVTGKKLTVTCSQNMNHEYMSWYRQDPGLGLRQIYYSMNVEVTDKGDVPEGYKVSRKEKRNFPLILESPSPNQTSLYFCASRKGQSNEKLFFGSGTQLSVL.